Listed here is a single T cell receptor (beta chain). The sample is drawn from a study of T cells in Graves' hyperthyroidism and ophthalmopathy. Using about 10 ml of fresh peripheral blood, PBMCs were prepared. The CDR3 regions of TCR beta were amplified from RNA transcripts. A set of HTBI primers served as the primers for a first-round RT-PCR of the TCR CDR3. TCRdb re-derived calls from the multiplex PCR reads in MiXCR, one entry per CDR3 protein. The data hold over 90,000 distinct CDR3 sequences, with around 50% observed a single time. The CDR3 contains 15 residues. From germline, CDR1 is SGDLS and CDR2 YYNGEE.

This sequence originates from a man in his forties with Graves' hyperthyroidism. V gene TRBV9 combines with J gene TRBJ1-5, with 8 bases that match TRBD1. The assigned J gene may be wrong: the sequence end matches TRBJ2-3 better. The sample consisted of blood. The CDR3 protein is CASSARDRWQPPQYF. The DNA for the CDR3 is TGTGCCAGCAGCGCGCGGGACAGGTGGCAACCGCCCCAGTATTTT.